The 17 T cell receptor beta chains listed next were all sequenced from one sample in a study of cytomegalovirus exposure and HLA in healthy donors. Primers for the PCR totalled 60 Vbeta and 13 Jbeta. TCRdb keeps only in-frame clones here, not all; method: immunoSEQ multiplex PCR. The sample gives roughly 160,000 clones, around 72% of which show up once; about 2.9% is in the top ten. Sequencing was carried out using PBMCs. The receptors here all came from a woman between 45 and 60 years old in good health and CMV-seropositive.

The chain employs TRBV6-5 and TRBJ2-1; 9 bases line up with TRBD2. The germline CDR1 and CDR2 sequences are MNHEY and SVGAGI. The CDR3 is 15 amino acids. The V and J ends lost 6 bases and 4 bases, in that order; junction bases with no gene match: 7. The CDR3 protein is CASSPSAGGYNEQFF. DNA for the CDR3: TGTGCCAGCAGCCCCTCAGCGGGGGGTTACAATGAGCAGTTCTTC.

This clone came up once. The chain employs TRBV11-2 and TRBJ2-6, with TRBD1 as a possible D gene (6 bases). CDR1 and CDR2 from the germline V gene are SGHAT and FQNNGV. V lost 2 bases, J lost 2 bases, and 10 bases lay in between. There are 16 residues in the CDR3. In DNA form, the CDR3 reads TGTGCCAGCAGCTTATCCAGGGGCGCTGGGGCCAACGTCCTGACTTTC. Translated: CASSLSRGAGANVLTF.

The rearrangement uses TRBV23-1 and TRBJ2-7; a weak D match, TRBD2 (5 bases). TRBV23-1 is reported as an ORF; its role is uncertain. V lost 6 bases and J lost 3, with 15 bases in between. This CDR3 contains 14 residues. The chain's CDR3 is CASRRRGINYEQYF. CDR3 nucleotide sequence: TGCGCCAGCAGACGACGGGGAATTAACTACGAGCAGTACTTC.

V is TRBV4-1 and J is TRBJ2-5; 7 nucleotides match TRBD1. This CDR3 is 15 amino acids long. CDR1 is MGHRA, CDR2 YSYEKL, per germline. Germline trimming cut 1 base from V and 2 bases from J; bases unmatched to any gene: 4. The CDR3 nucleotides are TGCGCCAGCAGCCAAGTCGGGACAGTACAAGAGACCCAGTACTTC. It is translated as CASSQVGTVQETQYF.

The chain links TRBV30 to TRBJ1-4; D ambiguous. The CDR3 runs 15 residues. Germline V gene sequence: CDR1 GTSNPN, CDR2 SVGIG (reference sequence). Trimming removed 0 bases from V and 8 bases from J, with 16 bases in between. CDR3 loop: CAWSVPWQEREKLFF. CDR3 bases: TGTGCCTGGAGTGTTCCATGGCAAGAGCGGGAAAAACTGTTTTTT.

This clone was found a few times. The chain employs TRBV7-2 and TRBJ1-4, with a possible D match to TRBD1 (5 bases). This CDR3 has 16 amino acids. Trimming cost V 5 bases and J 0 bases, with 13 bases left between them. Germline-derived CDR1 and CDR2 are SGHTA and FQGNSA. CDR3 residues: CASSLTGGSTNEKLFF. The CDR3 DNA reads TGTGCCAGCAGCCTGACGGGGGGATCAACTAATGAAAAACTGTTTTTT.

The V gene is TRBV5-6, the J gene TRBJ2-3; 9 bases line up with TRBD2. The CDR3 covers 15 residues. From germline, CDR1 is SGHDT and CDR2 YYEEEE. The J segment lost 4 bases and the V segment lost 0 bases, leaving 3 bases of the junction unmatched. The CDR3 DNA follows: TGTGCCAGCAGCTTGGTCGGCGGGGGGGCAGATACGCAGTATTTT. Protein: CASSLVGGGADTQYF.

The rearrangement joins TRBV13 to TRBJ1-1, with D unclear. Germline CDR1 is PRHDT and CDR2 is FYEKMQ (reference sequence). CDR3 length: 18 amino acids. Trimming removed 5 bases from V and 2 bases from J, with 24 bases in between. CDR3 amino acids: CASSPESRLVEKNTEAFF. The DNA for the CDR3 is TGTGCCAGCAGCCCAGAATCCAGGTTGGTAGAAAAAAACACTGAAGCTTTCTTT.

The CDR3 nucleotides read TGTGCCAGCAGCGTGGGACAGCCTAATGAAAAACTGTTTTTT. Its translation is CASSVGQPNEKLFF. The V call is TRBV9, the J call TRBJ1-4, with TRBD1 matching 7 bases. This CDR3 has 14 residues. V was clipped by 2 bases and J by 3 bases; unmatched bases: 1. Germline assignment: CDR1 SGDLS and CDR2 YYNGEE.

The V and J genes are TRBV7-2 and TRBJ1-2; D might be TRBD1 (6 bases). The CDR3 loop spans 13 amino acids. In germline, CDR1 is SGHTA, CDR2 FQGNSA. Trimming stripped 5 bases from V and 8 bases from J, with 15 bases between. The CDR3 sequence is CASSPPTGQGYTF. The CDR3 DNA follows: TGTGCCAGCAGCCCACCCACAGGGCAGGGCTACACCTTC. Looking up the rest from reference TRBV7-2 and TRBJ1-2 gives the full variable domain: GAGVSQSPSNKVTEKGKDVELRCDPISGHTALYWYRQSLGQGLEFLIYFQGNSAPDKSGLPSDRFSAERTGGSVSTLTIQRTQQEDSAVYLCASSPPTGQGYTFGSGTRLTVV.

This chain joins TRBV18 and TRBJ2-1; TRBD1 aligns across 9 bases. From germline, CDR1 is KGHSH and CDR2 LQKENI. This CDR3 contains 15 residues. J was trimmed by 3 bases and V by 1 base; bases with no gene match: 1. The CDR3 DNA is TGTGCCAGCTCACCACAGGGACAGGGCTACAATGAGCAGTTCTTC. Its protein product is CASSPQGQGYNEQFF.

The chain joins TRBV6-5 to TRBJ2-1; TRBD2 aligns across 8 bases. This CDR3 has 15 amino acids. J was trimmed by 0 bases and V by 6 bases; bases with no gene match: 4. CDR1 and CDR2 (germline): MNHEY, SVGAGI. As DNA, the CDR3 is TGTGCCAGCAGGATCAGCGGGAGCTCCTACAATGAGCAGTTCTTC. Translated: CASRISGSSYNEQFF.

This clone was observed once. The chain is built from TRBV5-1 and TRBJ1-2, with TRBD1 identical over 10 bases. Unmatched junction bases numbered 9, after V lost 4 bases and J lost 6 bases. This CDR3 contains 15 residues. Per germline, CDR1 SGHRS and CDR2 YFSETQ. CDR3 nucleotide sequence: TGCGCCAGCAGCCCGGGACAGGGGCCGAGAGATGGCTACACCTTC. Translation gives CASSPGQGPRDGYTF.

This clone was counted once. The rearrangement links TRBV5-1 to TRBJ2-2, with a possible D match to TRBD1 (6 bases). Germline CDR1 and CDR2: SGHRS and YFSETQ. Trimming took 4 bases from V and 4 from J, leaving 8 bases between them. This CDR3 has 13 amino acids. This chain's CDR3 is CASSADSTGELFF. CDR3 nucleotides: TGCGCCAGCAGCGCGGACAGCACCGGGGAGCTGTTTTTT. Based on the CDR3 plus reference TRBV5-1 and TRBJ2-2, the full variable domain is KAGVTQTPRYLIKTRGQQVTLSCSPISGHRSVSWYQQTPGQGLQFLFEYFSETQRNKGNFPGRFSGRQFSNSRSEMNVSTLELGDSALYLCASSADSTGELFFGEGSRLTVL.

The chain joins TRBV7-2 to TRBJ1-2, with 7 bases that match TRBD1. The CDR3 sequence is 18 residues long. With 5 bases clipped from V and 0 bases from J, the junction kept 15 bases outside the gene matches. Germline CDR1 and CDR2: SGHTA and FQGNSA. The CDR3 nucleotides are TGTGCCAGCAGCAAAACAGGGGCTTCGGGGTTGGCTAACTATGGCTACACCTTC. Translation gives CASSKTGASGLANYGYTF.

V and J are TRBV5-1 and TRBJ1-1; a possible D gene is TRBD1 (5 bases). Germline lookup yields CDR1 SGHRS and CDR2 YFSETQ. The length of the CDR3 is 15 residues. With 4 bases removed from V and 2 bases from J, the gap between germline ends came to 15 bases. Here the CDR3 reads CASSPDSASNTEAFF. The CDR3 DNA follows: TGCGCCAGCAGCCCAGACAGTGCTTCAAACACTGAAGCTTTCTTT.

The rearrangement links TRBV14 to TRBJ1-2; D call uncertain. Trimming removed 4 bases from V and 4 bases from J, with 10 bases in between. The CDR3 runs to 13 residues. The germline gives CDR1 SGHDN, CDR2 FVKESK. The CDR3: CASSPSDIYGYTF. CDR3 in DNA: TGTGCCAGCAGCCCCTCCGACATCTATGGCTACACCTTC.